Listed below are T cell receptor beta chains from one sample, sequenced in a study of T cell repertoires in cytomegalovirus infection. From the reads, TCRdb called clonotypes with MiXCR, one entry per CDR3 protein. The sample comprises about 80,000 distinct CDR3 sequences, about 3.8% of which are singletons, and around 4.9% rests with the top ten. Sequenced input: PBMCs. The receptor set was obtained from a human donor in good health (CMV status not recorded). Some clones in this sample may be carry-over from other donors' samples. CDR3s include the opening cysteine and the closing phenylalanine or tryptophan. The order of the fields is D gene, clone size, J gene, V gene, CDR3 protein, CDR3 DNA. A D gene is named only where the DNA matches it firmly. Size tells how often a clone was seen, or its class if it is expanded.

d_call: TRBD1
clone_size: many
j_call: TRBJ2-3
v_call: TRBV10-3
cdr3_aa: CAIRLTGGRNTQYF
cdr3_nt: TGTGCCATCAGATTGACAGGGGGGAGGAATACGCAGTATTTT

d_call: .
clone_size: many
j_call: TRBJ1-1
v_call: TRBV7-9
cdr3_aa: CASSLDANTEAFF
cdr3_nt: TGTGCCAGCAGCTTAGATGCGAACACTGAAGCTTTCTTT

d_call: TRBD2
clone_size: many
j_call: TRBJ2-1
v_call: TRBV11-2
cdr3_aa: CASSRLAGPPNEQFF
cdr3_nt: TGTGCCAGCAGCCGTCTAGCGGGGCCTCCCAATGAGCAGTTCTTC

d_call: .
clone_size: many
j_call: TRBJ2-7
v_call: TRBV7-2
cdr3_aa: CASSIRTLYEQYF
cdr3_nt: TGTGCCAGCAGCATAAGAACCCTCTACGAGCAGTACTTC

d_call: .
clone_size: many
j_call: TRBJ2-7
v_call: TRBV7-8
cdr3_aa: CASSLIGGYEQYF
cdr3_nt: TGTGCCAGCAGCTTAATAGGGGGATACGAGCAGTACTTC

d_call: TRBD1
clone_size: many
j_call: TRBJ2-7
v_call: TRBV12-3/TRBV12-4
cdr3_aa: CASSRLQLRGHGYYEQYF
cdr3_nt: TGTGCCAGCAGCCGTCTCCAGTTAAGGGGGCATGGATACTACGAGCAGTACTTC

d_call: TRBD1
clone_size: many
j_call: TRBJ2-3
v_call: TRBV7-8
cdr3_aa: CASSSTRWGTDEYF
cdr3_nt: TGTGCCAGCAGCTCCACCAGGTGGGGGACAGATGAGTATTTT

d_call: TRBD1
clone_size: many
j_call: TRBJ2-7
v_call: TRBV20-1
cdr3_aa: CSARPSTGVGYEQYF
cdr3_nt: TGCAGTGCTAGACCCTCGACAGGGGTGGGCTACGAGCAGTACTTC

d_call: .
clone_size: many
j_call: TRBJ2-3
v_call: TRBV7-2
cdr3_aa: CASSLVGRGADTQYF
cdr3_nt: TGTGCCAGCAGCTTAGTCGGGCGGGGCGCAGATACGCAGTATTTT

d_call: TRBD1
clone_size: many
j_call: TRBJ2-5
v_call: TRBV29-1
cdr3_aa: CSVPGTAQETQYF
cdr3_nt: TGCAGCGTCCCCGGGACAGCTCAAGAGACCCAGTACTTC

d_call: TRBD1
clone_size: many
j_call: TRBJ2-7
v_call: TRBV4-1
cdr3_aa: CASSQVVGTGSYEQYF
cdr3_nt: TGCGCCAGCAGCCAAGTAGTAGGGACAGGCTCCTACGAGCAGTACTTC

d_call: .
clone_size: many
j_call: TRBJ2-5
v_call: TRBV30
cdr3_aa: CAWSEETQYF
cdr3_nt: TGTGCCTGGAGTGAGGAGACCCAGTACTTC

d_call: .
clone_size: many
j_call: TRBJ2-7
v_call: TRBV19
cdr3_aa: CASSIDQGSYEQYF
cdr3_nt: TGTGCCAGTAGTATAGATCAGGGATCCTACGAGCAGTACTTC

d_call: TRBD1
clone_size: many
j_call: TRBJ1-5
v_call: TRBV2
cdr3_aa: CASTGDRADHSNQPQHF
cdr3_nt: TGTGCCAGCACCGGGGACAGGGCCGACCATAGCAATCAGCCCCAGCATTTT

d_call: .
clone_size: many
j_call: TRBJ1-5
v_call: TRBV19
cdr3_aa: CASSISGSTGNQPQHF
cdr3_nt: TGTGCCAGTAGTATATCCGGCTCGACCGGCAATCAGCCCCAGCATTTT

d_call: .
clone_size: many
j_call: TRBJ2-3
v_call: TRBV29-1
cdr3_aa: CSVEGVNSEADTQYF
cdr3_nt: TGCAGCGTTGAAGGGGTAAATAGTGAAGCAGATACGCAGTATTTT

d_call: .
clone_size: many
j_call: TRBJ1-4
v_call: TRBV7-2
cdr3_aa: CASSRGVRDIEKLFF
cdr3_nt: TGTGCCAGCAGCCGAGGGGTCCGGGACATCGAAAAACTGTTTTTT

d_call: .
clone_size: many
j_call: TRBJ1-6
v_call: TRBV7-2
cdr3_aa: CASSLLGSYNSPLHF
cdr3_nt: TGTGCCAGCAGCTTGTTAGGGTCCTATAATTCACCCCTCCACTTT

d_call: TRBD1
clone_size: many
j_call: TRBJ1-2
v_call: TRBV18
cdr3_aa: CASSPALPGGGYTF
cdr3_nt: TGTGCCAGCTCACCAGCCTTACCAGGGGGCGGCTACACCTTC

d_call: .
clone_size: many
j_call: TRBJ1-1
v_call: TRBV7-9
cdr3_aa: CASSATRRQANTEAFF
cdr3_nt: TGTGCCAGCAGCGCCACCCGGAGACAGGCTAACACTGAAGCTTTCTTT

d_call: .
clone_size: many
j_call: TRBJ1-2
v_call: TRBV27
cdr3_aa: CASARTHSTYGYTF
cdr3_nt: TGTGCCAGCGCTCGGACTCACTCAACCTATGGCTACACCTTC

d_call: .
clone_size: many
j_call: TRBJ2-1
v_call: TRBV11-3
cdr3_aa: CASSLVPPGAGHEQFF
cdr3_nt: TGTGCCAGCAGCTTAGTCCCACCGGGAGCAGGTCATGAGCAGTTCTTC

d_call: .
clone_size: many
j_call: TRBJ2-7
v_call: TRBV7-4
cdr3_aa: CASSLEGWDPNF
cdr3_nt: TGTGCCAGCAGCTTAGAAGGATGGGACCCAAACTTC

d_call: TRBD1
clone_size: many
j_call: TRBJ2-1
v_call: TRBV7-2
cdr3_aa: CASSRQGMQQFF
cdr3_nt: TGTGCCAGCAGCAGACAGGGGATGCAGCAGTTCTTC

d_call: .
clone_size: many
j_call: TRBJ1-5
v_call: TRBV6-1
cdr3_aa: CASSPRSIGSQPQHF
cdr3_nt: TGTGCCAGCAGTCCTAGAAGCATTGGGAGTCAGCCCCAGCATTTT

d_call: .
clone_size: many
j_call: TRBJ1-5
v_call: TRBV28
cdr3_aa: CAGGGGARGNQPQHF
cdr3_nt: TGTGCCGGGGGGGGGGGGGCCAGGGGCAATCAGCCCCAGCATTTT

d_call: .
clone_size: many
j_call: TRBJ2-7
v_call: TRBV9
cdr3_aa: CAPISQGSSYEQYF
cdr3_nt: TGTGCCCCCATCAGCCAGGGGTCTTCCTACGAGCAGTACTTC

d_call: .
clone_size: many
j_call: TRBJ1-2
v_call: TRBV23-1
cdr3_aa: CASSHSNAAGIHGYTF
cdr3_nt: TGCGCCAGCAGTCACTCAAACGCAGCAGGGATTCATGGCTACACCTTC

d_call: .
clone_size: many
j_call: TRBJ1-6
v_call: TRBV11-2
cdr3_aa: CASSLRPLQGELYNSPLHF
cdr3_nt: TGTGCCAGCAGCTTAAGACCGCTACAGGGTGAACTATATAATTCACCCCTCCACTTT

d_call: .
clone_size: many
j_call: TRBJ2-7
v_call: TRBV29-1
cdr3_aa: CSVEGGTYEQYF
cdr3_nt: TGCAGCGTTGAAGGGGGCACCTACGAGCAGTACTTC

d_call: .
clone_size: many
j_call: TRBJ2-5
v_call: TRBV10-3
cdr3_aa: CAISEVKQETQYF
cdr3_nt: TGTGCCATCAGTGAGGTGAAGCAAGAGACCCAGTACTTC

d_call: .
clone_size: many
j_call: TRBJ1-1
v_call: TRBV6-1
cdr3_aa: CASSDPGGPEAEAFF
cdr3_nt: TGTGCCAGCAGTGACCCCGGGGGGCCAGAGGCTGAAGCTTTCTTT

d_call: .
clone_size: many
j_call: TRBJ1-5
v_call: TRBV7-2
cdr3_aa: CASSLGVRQPQHF
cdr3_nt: TGTGCCAGCAGCTTGGGGGTTCGGCAGCCCCAGCATTTT

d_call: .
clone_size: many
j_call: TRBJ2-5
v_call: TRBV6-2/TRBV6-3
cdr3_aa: CASSYRGTPGTQYF
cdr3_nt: TGTGCCAGCAGTTACCGCGGGACCCCTGGGACCCAGTACTTC

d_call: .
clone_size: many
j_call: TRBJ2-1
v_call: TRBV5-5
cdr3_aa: CASSSGTGSSYNEQFF
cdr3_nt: TGTGCCAGCAGCTCCGGGACGGGAAGCTCCTACAATGAGCAGTTCTTC

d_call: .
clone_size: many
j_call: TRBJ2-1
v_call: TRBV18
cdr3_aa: CASSPSAVSYNEQFF
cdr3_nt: TGTGCCAGCTCACCCTCGGCTGTCTCCTACAATGAGCAGTTCTTC

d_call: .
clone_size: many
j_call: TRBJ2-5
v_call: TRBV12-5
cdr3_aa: CASGTSIETQYF
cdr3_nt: TGTGCTAGTGGAACCTCTATCGAGACCCAGTACTTC

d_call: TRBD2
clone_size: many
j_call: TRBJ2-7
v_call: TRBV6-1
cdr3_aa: CASSGGAGASYEQYF
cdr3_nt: TGTGCCAGCAGCGGGGGGGCGGGGGCCTCCTACGAGCAGTACTTC

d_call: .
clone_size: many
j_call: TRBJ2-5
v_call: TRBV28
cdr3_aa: CASSLSSPRVETQYF
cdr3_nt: TGTGCCAGCAGTTTATCTAGTCCCCGAGTCGAGACCCAGTACTTC

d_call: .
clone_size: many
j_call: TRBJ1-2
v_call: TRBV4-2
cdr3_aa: CASSHTGGDGYTF
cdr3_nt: TGTGCCAGCAGCCATACAGGAGGAGACGGCTACACCTTC